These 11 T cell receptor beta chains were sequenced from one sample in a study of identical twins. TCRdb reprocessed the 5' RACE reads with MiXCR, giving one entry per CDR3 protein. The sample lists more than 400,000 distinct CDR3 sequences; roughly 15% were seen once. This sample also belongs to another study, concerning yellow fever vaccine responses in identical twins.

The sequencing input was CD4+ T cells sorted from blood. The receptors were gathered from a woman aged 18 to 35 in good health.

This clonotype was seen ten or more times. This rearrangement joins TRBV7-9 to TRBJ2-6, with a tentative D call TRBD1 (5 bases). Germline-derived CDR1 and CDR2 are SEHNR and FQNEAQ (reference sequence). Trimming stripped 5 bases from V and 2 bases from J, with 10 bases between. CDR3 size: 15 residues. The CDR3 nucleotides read TGTGCCAGCAGCGCTCGGACAACTGGGGCCAACGTCCTGACTTTC. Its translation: CASSARTTGANVLTF.

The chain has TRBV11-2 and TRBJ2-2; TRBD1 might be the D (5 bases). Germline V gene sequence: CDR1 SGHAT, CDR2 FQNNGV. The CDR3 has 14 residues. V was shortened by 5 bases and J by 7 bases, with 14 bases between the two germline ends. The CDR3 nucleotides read TGTGCCAGCAGCCCAGGGTTGTCGGGCGGGGAGCTGTTTTTT. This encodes CASSPGLSGGELFF. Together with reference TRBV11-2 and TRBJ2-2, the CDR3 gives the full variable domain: EAGVAQSPRYKIIEKRQSVAFWCNPISGHATLYWYQQILGQGPKLLIQFQNNGVVDDSQLPKDRFSAERLKGVDSTLKIQPAKLEDSAVYLCASSPGLSGGELFFGEGSRLTVL.

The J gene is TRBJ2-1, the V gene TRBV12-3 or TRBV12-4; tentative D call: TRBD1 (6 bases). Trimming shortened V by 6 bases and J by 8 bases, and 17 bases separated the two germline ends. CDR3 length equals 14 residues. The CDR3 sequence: CASSPRGLGDEQFF. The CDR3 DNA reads TGTGCCAGCAGCCCGAGGGGGTTGGGCGATGAGCAGTTCTTC.

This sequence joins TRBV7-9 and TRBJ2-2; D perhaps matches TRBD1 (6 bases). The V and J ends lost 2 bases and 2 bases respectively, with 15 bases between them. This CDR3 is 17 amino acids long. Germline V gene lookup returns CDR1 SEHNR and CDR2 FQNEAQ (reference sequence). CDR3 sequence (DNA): TGTGCCAGCAGCTTAAGTCTAGGACAGCTTAACACCGGGGAGCTGTTTTTT. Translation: CASSLSLGQLNTGELFF.

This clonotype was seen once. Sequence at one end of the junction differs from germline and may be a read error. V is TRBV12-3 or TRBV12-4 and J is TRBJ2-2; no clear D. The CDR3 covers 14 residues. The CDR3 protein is CASSLVANIGELFF. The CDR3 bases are TGTGCCAGCAGTTTAGTGGCCAACATCGGGGAGCTGTTTTTT.

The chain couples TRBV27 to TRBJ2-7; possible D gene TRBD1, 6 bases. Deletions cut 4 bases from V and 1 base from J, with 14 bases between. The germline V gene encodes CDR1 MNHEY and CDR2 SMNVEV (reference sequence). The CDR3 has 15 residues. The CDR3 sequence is CASSSITGLSYEQYF. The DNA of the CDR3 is TGTGCCAGCAGTTCGATTACAGGGTTATCCTACGAGCAGTACTTC.

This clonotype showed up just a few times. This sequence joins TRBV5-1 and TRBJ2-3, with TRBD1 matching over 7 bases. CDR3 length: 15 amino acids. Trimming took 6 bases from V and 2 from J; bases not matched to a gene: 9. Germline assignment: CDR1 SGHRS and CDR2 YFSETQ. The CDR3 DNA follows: TGCGCCAGCAACCCGTCCGGGACAGCCACAGATACGCAGTATTTT. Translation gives CASNPSGTATDTQYF.

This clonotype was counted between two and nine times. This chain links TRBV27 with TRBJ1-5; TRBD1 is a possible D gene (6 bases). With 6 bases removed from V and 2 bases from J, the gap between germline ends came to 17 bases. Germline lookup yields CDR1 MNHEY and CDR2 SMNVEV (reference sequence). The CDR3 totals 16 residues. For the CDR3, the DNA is TGTGCCAGCAGACCACAGGGCAATGAAGGCAATCAGCCCCAGCATTTT. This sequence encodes CASRPQGNEGNQPQHF.

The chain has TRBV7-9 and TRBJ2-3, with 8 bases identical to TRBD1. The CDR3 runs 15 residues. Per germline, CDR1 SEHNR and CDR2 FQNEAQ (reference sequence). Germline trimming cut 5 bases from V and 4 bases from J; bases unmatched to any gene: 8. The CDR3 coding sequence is TGTGCCAGCAGCGCGATGGACAGGGCGTCAGATACGCAGTATTTT. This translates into CASSAMDRASDTQYF.

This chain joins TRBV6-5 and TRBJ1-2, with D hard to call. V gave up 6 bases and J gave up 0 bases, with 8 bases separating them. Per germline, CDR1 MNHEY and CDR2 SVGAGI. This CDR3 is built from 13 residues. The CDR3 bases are TGTGCCAGCAGGTCTGCGGCTAACTATGGCTACACCTTC. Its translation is CASRSAANYGYTF.

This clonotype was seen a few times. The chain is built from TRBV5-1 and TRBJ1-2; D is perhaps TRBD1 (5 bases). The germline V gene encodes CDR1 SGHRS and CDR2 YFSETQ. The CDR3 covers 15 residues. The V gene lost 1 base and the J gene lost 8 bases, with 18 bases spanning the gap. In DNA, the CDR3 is TGCGCCAGCAGCTTGATTGGATGGGGGACGCGCGGCTACACCTTC. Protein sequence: CASSLIGWGTRGYTF.